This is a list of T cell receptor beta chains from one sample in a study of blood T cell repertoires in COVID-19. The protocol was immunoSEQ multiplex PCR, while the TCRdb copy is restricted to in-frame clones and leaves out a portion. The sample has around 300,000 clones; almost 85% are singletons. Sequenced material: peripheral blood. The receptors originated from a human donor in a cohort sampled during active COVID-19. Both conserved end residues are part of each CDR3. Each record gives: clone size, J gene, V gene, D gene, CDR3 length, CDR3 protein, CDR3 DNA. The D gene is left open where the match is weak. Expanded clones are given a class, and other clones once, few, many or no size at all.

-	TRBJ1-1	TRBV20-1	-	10	CSARAGEAFF	TGCAGTGCTAGGGCAGGTGAAGCTTTCTTT
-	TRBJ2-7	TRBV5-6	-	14	CASSLGQRHYEQYF	TGTGCCAGCAGCTTGGGACAGCGCCACTACGAGCAGTACTTC
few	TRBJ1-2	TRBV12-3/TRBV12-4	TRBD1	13	CASSPRTGAGYTF	TGTGCCAGCAGCCCACGGACAGGGGCGGGCTACACCTTC
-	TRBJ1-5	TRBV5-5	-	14	CASSLAWRDQPQHF	TGTGCCAGCAGCTTGGCCTGGCGGGATCAGCCCCAGCATTTT
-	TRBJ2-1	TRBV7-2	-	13	CASSLPTNNEQFF	TGTGCCAGCAGCTTACCGACTAACAATGAGCAGTTCTTC
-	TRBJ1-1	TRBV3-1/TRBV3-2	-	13	CASSLGETAEAFF	TGTGCCAGCAGCCTAGGGGAAACCGCTGAAGCTTTCTTT
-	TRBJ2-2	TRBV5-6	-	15	CASSLWTGGPGELFF	TGTGCCAGCAGCTTGTGGACCGGAGGGCCCGGGGAGCTGTTTTTT
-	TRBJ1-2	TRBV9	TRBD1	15	CASSGGQGAFYGYTF	TGTGCCAGCAGCGGAGGACAGGGGGCGTTCTATGGCTACACCTTC
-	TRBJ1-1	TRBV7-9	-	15	CASSARLYVGTEAFF	TGTGCCAGCAGCGCAAGACTTTATGTCGGGACTGAAGCTTTCTTT
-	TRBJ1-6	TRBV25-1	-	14	CASSEVGVASPLHF	TGTGCCAGCAGTGAAGTCGGGGTAGCGTCACCCCTCCACTTT
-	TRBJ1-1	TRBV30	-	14	CAWSVPLRDTEAFF	TGTGCCTGGAGTGTACCACTCCGGGACACTGAAGCTTTCTTT
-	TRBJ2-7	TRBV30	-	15	CAWRPGAGARYEQYF	TGTGCCTGGAGGCCAGGGGCGGGGGCCCGCTACGAGCAGTACTTC
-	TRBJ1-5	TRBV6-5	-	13	CASSLQGAQPQHF	TGTGCCAGCAGTTTACAGGGAGCTCAGCCCCAGCATTTT
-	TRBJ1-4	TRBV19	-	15	CASRRTGTENEKLFF	TGTGCCAGTAGAAGGACCGGGACTGAGAATGAAAAACTGTTTTTT
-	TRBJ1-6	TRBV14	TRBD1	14	CASSPRDRGSPLHF	TGTGCCAGCAGCCCCCGGGACAGGGGCTCACCCCTCCACTTT
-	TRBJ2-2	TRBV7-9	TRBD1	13	CASSWDRLGELFF	TGTGCCAGCAGCTGGGACAGACTCGGGGAGCTGTTTTTT
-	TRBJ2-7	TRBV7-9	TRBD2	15	CASGPLRGEGGEQYF	TGTGCCAGCGGTCCCTTGCGGGGGGAAGGGGGCGAGCAGTACTTC
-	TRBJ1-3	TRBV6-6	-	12	CASMTRSDTIYF	TGTGCCAGCATGACCCGGAGCGACACCATATATTTT
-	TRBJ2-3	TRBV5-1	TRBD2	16	CASSLRLAGGTDTQYF	TGCGCCAGCAGCTTGAGACTAGCGGGGGGCACAGATACGCAGTATTTT
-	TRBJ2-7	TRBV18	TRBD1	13	CASSRGQLMEQYF	TGTGCCAGCTCACGGGGACAGCTAATGGAGCAGTACTTC
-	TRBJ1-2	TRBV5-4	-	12	CASSFTAGGYTF	TGTGCCAGCAGCTTCACCGCGGGGGGATACACCTTC
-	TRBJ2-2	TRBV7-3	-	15	CASSLKGPGTGELFF	TGTGCCAGCAGCTTAAAGGGTCCGGGGACCGGGGAGCTGTTTTTT
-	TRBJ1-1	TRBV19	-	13	CASSTSWGTEAFF	TGTGCCAGTAGTACTAGCTGGGGTACTGAAGCTTTCTTT
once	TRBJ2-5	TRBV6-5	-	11	CATQGGETQYF	TGTGCCACGCAAGGGGGAGAGACCCAGTACTTC
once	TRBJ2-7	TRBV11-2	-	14	CASSLQQGSYEQYF	TGTGCCAGCAGCTTACAACAGGGCTCCTACGAGCAGTACTTC
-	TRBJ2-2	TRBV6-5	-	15	CASSPPEVGTGELFF	TGTGCCAGCAGTCCTCCCGAGGTCGGGACCGGGGAGCTGTTTTTT
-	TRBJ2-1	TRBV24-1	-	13	CATSDLLRGEQFF	TGTGCCACCAGTGATTTGCTCAGGGGCGAGCAGTTCTTC
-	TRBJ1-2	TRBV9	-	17	CASSSSGGVGPFYGYTF	TGTGCCAGCAGCTCTTCCGGGGGGGTAGGGCCGTTCTATGGCTACACCTTC
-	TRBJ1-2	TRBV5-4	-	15	CASSLASGVGYGYTF	TGTGCCAGCAGCTTGGCTTCCGGGGTGGGGTATGGCTACACCTTC
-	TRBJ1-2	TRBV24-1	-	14	CATSESGQIDGYTF	TGTGCCACCAGTGAATCCGGACAGATCGATGGCTACACCTTC
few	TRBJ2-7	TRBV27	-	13	CASSLIERNEQYF	TGTGCCAGCAGTTTAATCGAGCGGAACGAGCAGTACTTC
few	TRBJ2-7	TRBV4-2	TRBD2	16	CASSSLAGASNYEQYF	TGTGCCAGCAGCAGCCTAGCGGGCGCTAGTAACTACGAGCAGTACTTC
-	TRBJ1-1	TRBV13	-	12	CASSLLDTEAFF	TGTGCCAGCAGCTTACTCGACACTGAAGCTTTCTTT
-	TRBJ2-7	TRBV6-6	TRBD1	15	CASSSPDRGSYEQYF	TGTGCCAGCAGTTCGCCCGACAGGGGGTCCTACGAGCAGTACTTC
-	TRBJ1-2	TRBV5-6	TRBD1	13	CASSPGTGVGYTF	TGTGCCAGCAGCCCTGGGACAGGGGTTGGCTACACCTTC
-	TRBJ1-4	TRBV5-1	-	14	CASSVAGANEKLFF	TGCGCCAGCAGCGTGGCAGGGGCTAATGAAAAACTGTTTTTT
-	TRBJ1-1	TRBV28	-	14	CASSIIPVNTEAFF	TGTGCCAGCAGTATTATCCCGGTTAACACTGAAGCTTTCTTT
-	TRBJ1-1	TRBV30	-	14	CAWNRNTGSTEAFF	TGTGCCTGGAACCGGAATACAGGGAGCACTGAAGCTTTCTTT
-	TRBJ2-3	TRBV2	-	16	CASSEPDVGGPDTQYF	TGTGCCAGCAGTGAGCCGGACGTCGGGGGTCCAGATACGCAGTATTTT
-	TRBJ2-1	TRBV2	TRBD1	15	CASSRQGSSYNEQFF	TGTGCCAGCAGCCGACAGGGCTCTTCGTACAATGAGCAGTTCTTC
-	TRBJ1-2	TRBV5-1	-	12	CASSEPGGGYTF	TGCGCCAGCAGCGAGCCCGGAGGTGGCTACACCTTC
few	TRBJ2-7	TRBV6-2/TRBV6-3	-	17	CASSYRAMGVGSYEQYF	TGTGCCAGCAGTTACAGGGCGATGGGAGTGGGCTCCTACGAGCAGTACTTC
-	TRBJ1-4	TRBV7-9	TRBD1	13	CATGTGQLEKLFF	TGTGCCACCGGAACGGGACAGCTCGAAAAACTGTTTTTT
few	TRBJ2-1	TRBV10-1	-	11	CASSQDWEQFF	TGCGCCAGCAGCCAGGATTGGGAGCAGTTCTTC
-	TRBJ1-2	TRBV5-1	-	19	CASSRPEGFSLDHNYGYTF	TGCGCCAGCAGCAGACCGGAGGGGTTCTCTCTCGACCATAACTATGGCTACACCTTC